This is a list of T cell receptor beta chains from one sample in a study of blood T cell repertoires in COVID-19. Here immunoSEQ multiplex PCR was the method, and the copy in TCRdb shows in-frame clones only, minus some. The repertoire holds 130,000 to 150,000 clones, with around four fifths as singletons. The source material was PBMCs or T cells enriched from blood (not recorded which). The receptors originated from a woman aged 40 to 50 who had recovered from COVID-19. Each CDR3 is given with its conserved first and last residue. D genes are given only for firm matches. A row's size may be missing; if present it is once, few, many or a size class.

TRBV2	once	TRBJ1-2	17	TRBD1	TGTGCCAGCAGTGTCGGACAGGGGGGTTCGATTAGCTATGGCTACACCTTC	CASSVGQGGSISYGYTF
TRBV10-3	NA	TRBJ1-2	13	NA	TGTGCCATCAGTAATAACGTGGGCGATGGCTACACCTTC	CAISNNVGDGYTF
TRBV11-2	NA	TRBJ1-1	12	NA	TGTGCCAGCAGCCCTAACGACAGACAAGCTTTCTTT	CASSPNDRQAFF
TRBV11-3	NA	TRBJ2-5	16	TRBD1	TGTGCCAGCAGCTTAGGGGACAGGGCCCGCCAAGAGACCCAGTACTTC	CASSLGDRARQETQYF
TRBV30	NA	TRBJ1-4	15	TRBD1	TGTGCCTGGAGACCGGGACAGGGGGCGCACGAAAAACTGTTTTTT	CAWRPGQGAHEKLFF
TRBV10-3	NA	TRBJ1-5	15	NA	TGTGCCATCAGTGAGCCCGGACACCCAAATCAGCCCCAGCATTTT	CAISEPGHPNQPQHF
TRBV11-2	NA	TRBJ2-2	18	TRBD1	TGTGCCAGCAGCTTAGAGTTTGGACAGGGAGGAGACACCGGGGAGCTGTTTTTT	CASSLEFGQGGDTGELFF
TRBV19	few	TRBJ1-1	13	NA	TGTGCCAGTAGTAGCAGGATGAACACTGAAGCTTTCTTT	CASSSRMNTEAFF
TRBV15	NA	TRBJ2-6	19	TRBD1	TGTGCCACCAGCAGAGCAACAGGGGACCCCGTCTCTGGGGCCAACGTCCTGACTTTC	CATSRATGDPVSGANVLTF
TRBV5-1	many	TRBJ2-7	14	NA	TGCGCCAGCAGCCCAGCGGACTCAACCTACGAGCAGTACTTC	CASSPADSTYEQYF
TRBV9	few	TRBJ1-2	15	TRBD1	TGTGCCAGCAGCGTAGCGGCAGGGGGCGACTATGGCTACACCTTC	CASSVAAGGDYGYTF
TRBV6-5	NA	TRBJ1-2	15	TRBD1	TGTGCCAGCAGGGTCGACAGGGGAGGATACTATGGCTACACCTTC	CASRVDRGGYYGYTF
TRBV28	NA	TRBJ1-2	15	TRBD1	TGTGCCAGCAGCCGACCAGGGGGCGTAAGCTATGGCTACACCTTC	CASSRPGGVSYGYTF
TRBV6-5	NA	TRBJ2-7	12	NA	TGTGCCAGCGGGCGGGGAGCCTACGAGCAGTACTTC	CASGRGAYEQYF
TRBV18	NA	TRBJ2-3	16	TRBD2	TGTGCCAGCTCACCAACAGCGGGAGGGGTCGCAGATACGCAGTATTTT	CASSPTAGGVADTQYF
TRBV27	NA	TRBJ2-1	15	TRBD2	TGTGCCAGCAGTTTAATAGCGGGAATTTACAATGAGCAGTTCTTC	CASSLIAGIYNEQFF
TRBV10-3	few	TRBJ2-3	16	TRBD2	TGTGCCATCACCGCGGGTCAAGCGGGAGCGGCAGATACGCAGTATTTT	CAITAGQAGAADTQYF
TRBV10-3	NA	TRBJ1-1	11	NA	TGTGCCATCAGCACTGGCACTGAAGCTTTCTTT	CAISTGTEAFF
TRBV5-6	NA	TRBJ2-7	16	NA	TGTGCCAGCAGCTTGGCCCTGTGGGGCGGTCGGGACGAGCAGTACTTC	CASSLALWGGRDEQYF
TRBV4-1	NA	TRBJ1-3	15	TRBD1	TGCGCCAGTGCACCGGGACAGAGTTTCGGAAACACCATATATTTT	CASAPGQSFGNTIYF
TRBV6-5	NA	TRBJ2-1	14	NA	TGTGCCATCCCCCCTGGCGGCATCTACAATGAGCAGTTCTTC	CAIPPGGIYNEQFF
TRBV10-3	NA	TRBJ2-7	15	TRBD1	TGTGCCATCAGTGAGGACAGGGAACTCTCCTACGAGCAGTACTTC	CAISEDRELSYEQYF
TRBV5-8	NA	TRBJ2-3	15	NA	TGTGCCAGCAGCCTCGCGGGGAGTAGCACAGATACGCAGTATTTT	CASSLAGSSTDTQYF
TRBV28	few	TRBJ1-3	16	NA	TGTGCCAGCAGTTTCGGTGGTTCGGGATTTGGAAACACCATATATTTT	CASSFGGSGFGNTIYF
TRBV9	once	TRBJ2-5	17	NA	TGTGCCAGCAGCGTAAGCCCTTTCCTAAAACGGCAAGAGACCCAGTACTTC	CASSVSPFLKRQETQYF
TRBV18	NA	TRBJ1-2	14	NA	TGTGCCAGCTCACCAGGTACAGGCGCAGACCGCTACACCTTC	CASSPGTGADRYTF
TRBV5-4	NA	TRBJ2-3	15	TRBD2	TGTGCCAGCAGCGCCGGGACTAGTGGCCCAGATACGCAGTATTTT	CASSAGTSGPDTQYF
TRBV2	NA	TRBJ2-7	11	NA	TGTGCCAGCTCGTACACCTACGAGCAGTACTTC	CASSYTYEQYF
TRBV3-1/TRBV3-2	NA	TRBJ1-1	13	NA	TGTGCCAGCAGCCAAGTCCTAGGGGCTGAAGCTTTCTTT	CASSQVLGAEAFF
TRBV27	NA	TRBJ1-5	15	NA	TGTGCCAGCAGCTCAATTCAGGAACTCAATCAGCCCCAGCATTTT	CASSSIQELNQPQHF
TRBV12-5	NA	TRBJ2-3	16	TRBD1	TGTGCTAGTGGTCCCGGGACAGGGGCATTCACAGATACGCAGTATTTT	CASGPGTGAFTDTQYF
TRBV7-9	NA	TRBJ2-1	16	NA	TGTGCCAGCAGCCCAGCGGAGACCAGCTCCTACAATGAGCAGTTCTTC	CASSPAETSSYNEQFF
TRBV11-3	once	TRBJ2-2	15	NA	TGTGCCAGCAGCTTAGCGCAGGCGAACACCGGGGAGCTGTTTTTT	CASSLAQANTGELFF
TRBV29-1	few	TRBJ2-7	14	TRBD2	TGCAGCGTTCGTTTAGCGGGTCGGTCCTACGAGCAGTACTTC	CSVRLAGRSYEQYF
TRBV7-7	NA	TRBJ2-7	15	NA	TGTGCTAGCAGCTTGGGGGCAGGGAAAGCCTACGAGCAGTACTTC	CASSLGAGKAYEQYF
TRBV5-1	NA	TRBJ1-4	14	NA	TGCGCCAGCAGCTTCGGGACACGGAATGAAAAACTGTTTTTT	CASSFGTRNEKLFF
TRBV6-2/TRBV6-3	once	TRBJ2-5	19	TRBD2	TGTGCCAGCAGCCCTCGCCTGACTAGCGGGGGGTCCCCGGGAGAGACCCAGTACTTC	CASSPRLTSGGSPGETQYF
TRBV13	NA	TRBJ1-6	14	NA	TGTGCCAGCAGCTTAGCGCCAGCGGATTCACCCCTCCACTTT	CASSLAPADSPLHF
TRBV9	NA	TRBJ1-1	13	NA	TGTGCCAGCAGCGACAGACCAAACACTGAAGCTTTCTTT	CASSDRPNTEAFF
TRBV19	NA	TRBJ1-5	15	NA	TGTGCCAGTGATCAACAGGTTTATGAGCAATCAGCCCAGCATTTT	CASDQQVYEQSAQHF
TRBV4-2	NA	TRBJ2-1	15	TRBD2	TGTGCCAGCAGCCAAGGGGGGACTAGCAGGAATGAGCAGTTCTTC	CASSQGGTSRNEQFF
TRBV30	NA	TRBJ1-4	15	NA	TGTGCCTGGAGTACTAGGGGCAGGGGTAATGAAAAACTGTTTTTT	CAWSTRGRGNEKLFF
TRBV7-8	NA	TRBJ1-2	15	TRBD1	TGTGCCAGCAGCTTAGGGGGACAGGGAGTCGATGGCTACACCTTC	CASSLGGQGVDGYTF
TRBV19	NA	TRBJ1-1	14	TRBD1	TGTGCCAGTAGTATCGGGACAGCGAACACTGAAGCTTTCTTT	CASSIGTANTEAFF
TRBV2	NA	TRBJ2-3	15	TRBD1	TGTGCCAGCAGTGGACAGGGGGATATCACAGATACGCAGTATTTT	CASSGQGDITDTQYF
TRBV2	NA	TRBJ2-2	16	TRBD2	TGTGCCAGCACCCCTCTGGCGGGGGGTGGCACCGGGGAGCTGTTTTTT	CASTPLAGGGTGELFF
TRBV6-1	NA	TRBJ1-2	15	NA	TGTGCCAGCAGTGAATCGGCGGGCGCGAGGTATGGCTACACCTTC	CASSESAGARYGYTF
TRBV14	NA	TRBJ2-1	13	TRBD1	TGTGCCAGCAGCCGACGACAGGGTGCGGAGCAGTTCTTC	CASSRRQGAEQFF
TRBV14	NA	TRBJ2-2	17	NA	TGTGCCAGCAGCCAAGATCCGGGAATCCGAAAGACCGGGGAGCTGTTTTTT	CASSQDPGIRKTGELFF
TRBV14	NA	TRBJ1-6	17	TRBD1	TGTGCCAGCAGCCAACATAACACAGGGACAGTTAATTCACCCCTCCACTTT	CASSQHNTGTVNSPLHF
TRBV15	NA	TRBJ1-2	15	NA	TGTGCCACCAGCAGAGAAAAGGACTCTAACTATGGCTACACCTTC	CATSREKDSNYGYTF
TRBV28	NA	TRBJ1-3	15	TRBD1	TGTGCCAGCAGTTCTGGGACAGGGGGGGGGAACACCATATATTTT	CASSSGTGGGNTIYF
TRBV9	NA	TRBJ2-5	15	NA	TGTGCCAGCAGCCCCAATCCAGGGGGGCAAGAGACCCAGTACTTC	CASSPNPGGQETQYF
TRBV27	NA	TRBJ1-2	14	TRBD1	TGTGCCAGCAGTCCCGGGACAGGGGCCTATGGCTACACCTTC	CASSPGTGAYGYTF
TRBV7-9	NA	TRBJ2-1	15	TRBD2	TGTGCCAGCAGCTTAAGTAGCGGGATCTACAATGAGCAGTTCTTC	CASSLSSGIYNEQFF
TRBV27	few	TRBJ1-6	15	NA	TGTGCCAGCAGTTTATCCGGCTCCTATAATTCACCCCTCCACTTT	CASSLSGSYNSPLHF
TRBV12-3/TRBV12-4	NA	TRBJ2-1	12	NA	TGTGCCAGCAGCTGGGAGTCCAGGGAGCAGTTCTTC	CASSWESREQFF